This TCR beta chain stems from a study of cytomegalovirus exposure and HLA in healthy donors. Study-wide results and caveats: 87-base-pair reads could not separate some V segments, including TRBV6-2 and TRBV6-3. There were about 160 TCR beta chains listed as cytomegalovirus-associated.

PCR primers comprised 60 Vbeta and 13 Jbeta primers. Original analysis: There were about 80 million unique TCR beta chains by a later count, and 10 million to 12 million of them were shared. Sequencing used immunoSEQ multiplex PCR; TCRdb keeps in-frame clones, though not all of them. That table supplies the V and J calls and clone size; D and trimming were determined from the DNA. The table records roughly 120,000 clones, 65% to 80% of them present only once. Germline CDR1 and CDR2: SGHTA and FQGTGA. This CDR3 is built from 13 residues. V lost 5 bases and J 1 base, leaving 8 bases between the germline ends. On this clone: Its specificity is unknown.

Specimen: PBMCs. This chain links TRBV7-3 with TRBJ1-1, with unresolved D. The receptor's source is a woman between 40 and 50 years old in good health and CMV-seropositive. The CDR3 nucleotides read TGTGCCAGCAGCCTTCAGGAGAACACTGAAGCTTTCTTT. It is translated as CASSLQENTEAFF.